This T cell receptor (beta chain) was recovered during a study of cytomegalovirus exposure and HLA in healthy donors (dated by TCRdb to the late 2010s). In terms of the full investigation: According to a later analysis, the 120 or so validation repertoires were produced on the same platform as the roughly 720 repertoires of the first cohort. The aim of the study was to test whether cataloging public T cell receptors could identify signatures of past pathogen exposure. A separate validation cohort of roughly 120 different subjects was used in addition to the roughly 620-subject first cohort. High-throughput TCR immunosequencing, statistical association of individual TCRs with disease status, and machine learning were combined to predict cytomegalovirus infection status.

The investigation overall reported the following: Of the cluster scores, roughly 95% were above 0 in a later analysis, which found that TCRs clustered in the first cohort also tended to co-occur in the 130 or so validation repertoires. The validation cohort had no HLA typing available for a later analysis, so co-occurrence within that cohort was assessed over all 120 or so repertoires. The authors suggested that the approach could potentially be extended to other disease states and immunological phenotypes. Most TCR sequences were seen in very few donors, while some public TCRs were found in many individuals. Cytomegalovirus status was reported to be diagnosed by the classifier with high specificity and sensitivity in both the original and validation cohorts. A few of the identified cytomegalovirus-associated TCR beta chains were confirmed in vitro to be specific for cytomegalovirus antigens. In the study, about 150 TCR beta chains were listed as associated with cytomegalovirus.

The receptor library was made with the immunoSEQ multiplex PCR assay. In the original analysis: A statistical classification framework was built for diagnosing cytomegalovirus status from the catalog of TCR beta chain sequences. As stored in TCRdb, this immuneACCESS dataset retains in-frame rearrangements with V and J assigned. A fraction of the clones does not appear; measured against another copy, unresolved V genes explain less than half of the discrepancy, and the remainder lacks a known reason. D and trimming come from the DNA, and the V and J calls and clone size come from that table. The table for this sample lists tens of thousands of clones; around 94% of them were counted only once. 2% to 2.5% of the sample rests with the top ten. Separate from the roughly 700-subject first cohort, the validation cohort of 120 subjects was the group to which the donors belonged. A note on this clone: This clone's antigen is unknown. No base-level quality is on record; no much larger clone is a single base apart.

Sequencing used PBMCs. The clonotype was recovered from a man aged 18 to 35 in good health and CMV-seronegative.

The CDR3 sequence is CASSLGTGGEETQYF. The DNA reads TGTGCCAGCAGCTTAGGGACAGGGGGCGAAGAGACCCAGTACTTC. The rearrangement combines TRBV7-9 with TRBJ2-5, with TRBD1 matching 11 junction bases. The CDR3 starts with the cysteine, ends with the phenylalanine, and has 15 residues. The DNA shown is the 45-base CDR3, in frame from base 1. Trimming removed 1 base from V and 3 bases from J; the gene matches leave 1 base unexplained. The germline V gene (reference sequence) yields SEHNR for CDR1 and FQNEAQ for CDR2. The CDR3 plus the reference TRBV7-9 and TRBJ2-5 genes for the other parts give the full variable domain: DTGVSQNPRHKITKRGQNVTFRCDPISEHNRLYWYRQTLGQGPEFLTYFQNEAQLEKSRLLSDRFSAERPKGSFSTLEIQRTEQGDSAMYLCASSLGTGGEETQYFGPGTRLLVL.